This TCR beta chain was profiled in a study of CD8 T cells in Susac syndrome. With random hexamers, roughly 0.45 to 1 ug RNA was reverse transcribed. Coverage of TCR beta CDR3 amplification by immunoSEQ multiplex PCR extended to 54 Vbeta and 13 Jbeta. TCRdb redid the calling of the immunoSEQ multiplex PCR reads with MiXCR, one entry per CDR3 protein. The repertoire has 200,000 to 300,000 distinct CDR3 sequences, 80% to 95% of them found once; the top ten carry 0.07% to 0.09%. The CDR3 has 13 residues. Germline V gene lookup returns CDR1 MNHEY and CDR2 SMNVEV (reference sequence). V was pared by 10 bases and J by 2 bases, with 15 bases between. TEMRA cells were enriched by FACS, and CD4+ and CD8+ T cells were negatively isolated.

Sequences were obtained from CD4+ T cells from PBMCs. The clonotype originates from a human donor with multiple sclerosis. The J gene is TRBJ2-7, the V gene TRBV27, with D unclear. The CDR3 nucleotides are TGTGCCAAACTTAAAAAGCGAACCTACGAGCAGTACTTC. It encodes CAKLKKRTYEQYF.